These 20 T cell receptor beta chains were sequenced from one sample in a study of cytomegalovirus exposure and HLA in healthy donors. Clones were read by immunoSEQ multiplex PCR, and TCRdb kept only the in-frame ones, dropping some. The table shows about 130,000 clones, with 75% to 90% occurring only once. The specimen sequenced was PBMCs. The receptor set was obtained from a woman younger than 35 in good health and CMV-seronegative.

This rearrangement joins TRBV28 to TRBJ2-7, with unresolved D. Trimming took off 8 bases at V and 13 bases at J, with 9 bases between the two ends. CDR1 and CDR2 (germline): MDHEN, SYDVKM. The CDR3 is 8 residues long. The CDR3 protein is CASPPFYF. The DNA of the CDR3 is TGTGCCAGCCCCCCCTTTTACTTC.

The chain carries TRBV11-2 and TRBJ2-7; no firm D call. CDR1 and CDR2 from the germline V gene are SGHAT and FQNNGV. Trimming shortened V by 4 bases and J by 6 bases, and 7 bases separated the two germline ends. The CDR3 runs to 11 residues. The CDR3 here is CASSSSPEQYF. The CDR3 DNA reads as TGTGCCAGCAGCTCCTCCCCCGAGCAGTACTTC. Full variable domain (outside the CDR3, taken from reference TRBV11-2 and TRBJ2-7): EAGVAQSPRYKIIEKRQSVAFWCNPISGHATLYWYQQILGQGPKLLIQFQNNGVVDDSQLPKDRFSAERLKGVDSTLKIQPAKLEDSAVYLCASSSSPEQYFGPGTRLTVT.

V and J are TRBV10-1 and TRBJ2-4, with no clear D. Germline CDR1 and CDR2: WNHNN and SYGVQD (reference sequence). The CDR3 runs 14 residues. The germline V and J ends were trimmed by 3 bases and 4 bases, with 10 bases remaining between them. In nucleotides, the CDR3 is TGCGCCAGCAGTGAATCTCCGAGTAAAAACATTCAGTACTTC. Translating gives CASSESPSKNIQYF.

CDR3 sequence: CASSQESQSTDTQYF. The CDR3 DNA follows: TGCGCCAGCAGCCAAGAGTCCCAGAGCACAGATACGCAGTATTTT. V is TRBV4-1 and J is TRBJ2-3; D unresolved. Germline V gene sequence: CDR1 MGHRA, CDR2 YSYEKL. V lost 0 bases and J lost 0, with 7 bases in between. This CDR3 spans 15 amino acids.

This chain uses TRBV27 with TRBJ2-7; 9 bases fit TRBD1. With V trimmed by 6 bases and J by 0 bases, 12 bases remained unmatched. The CDR3 spans 17 residues. Germline V CDR1 and CDR2: MNHEY, SMNVEV (reference sequence). The DNA of the CDR3 is TGTGCCAGCAGCACTATGCTTGGACAGGGGCTCTCCTACGAGCAGTACTTC. Its protein product is CASSTMLGQGLSYEQYF.

The chain uses TRBV7-2 and TRBJ2-7, with 10 bases that match TRBD2. Germline loops: CDR1 SGHTA, CDR2 FQGNSA. The CDR3 length is 17 residues. V shed 1 base and J 3 bases; nucleotides not matched to a gene: 9. The CDR3: CASSLVADSGRLYEQYF. CDR3 DNA: TGTGCCAGCAGCTTAGTGGCAGATAGCGGGAGGCTCTACGAGCAGTACTTC.

The rearrangement uses TRBV25-1 and TRBJ1-2, with no clear D. With 1 base removed from V and 4 bases from J, the gap between germline ends came to 4 bases. The CDR3 is 12 residues long. CDR1 and CDR2 from the germline V gene are MGHDK and SYGVNS. The CDR3, as DNA: TGTGCCAGCAGTGAATCGAGCTATGGCTACACCTTC. It specifies CASSESSYGYTF.

This rearrangement joins TRBV30 to TRBJ2-3, with D perhaps TRBD1 (5 bases). The CDR3 covers 13 residues. From germline, CDR1 is GTSNPN and CDR2 SVGIG (reference sequence). V gave up 5 bases and J gave up 4 bases, with 13 bases separating them. The CDR3 protein is CAWGELGPDTQYF. For the CDR3, the DNA is TGTGCCTGGGGGGAATTGGGGCCAGATACGCAGTATTTT.

This rearrangement joins TRBV9 to TRBJ2-1; 12 nucleotides agree with TRBD2. V trimming: 4 bases; J trimming: 6 bases; junction bases outside the gene matches: 8. CDR1 and CDR2 from the germline V gene are SGDLS and YYNGEE. The CDR3 totals 16 residues. As DNA, the CDR3 is TGTGCCAGCAGCCTGCGGACTAGCGGGGACCTCAATGAGCAGTTCTTC. The encoded protein is CASSLRTSGDLNEQFF.

The chain employs TRBV10-1 and TRBJ2-7; D gene uncertain. V lost 3 bases and J lost 3, with 3 bases in between. The length of the CDR3 is 11 residues. CDR1 is WNHNN and CDR2 is SYGVQD in the germline V gene (reference sequence). The CDR3 is CASSDHYEQYF. CDR3 in DNA: TGCGCCAGCAGTGACCACTACGAGCAGTACTTC.

The rearrangement links TRBV7-9 to TRBJ2-2; maybe TRBD2 (6 bases). Trimming cost V 7 bases and J 1 base, with 19 bases left between them. This CDR3 is built from 17 residues. Germline V CDR1 and CDR2: SEHNR, FQNEAQ (reference sequence). CDR3 nucleotide sequence: TGTGCCAGCACCAGCCGGGGGAGAGCACAGAACACCGGGGAGCTGTTTTTT. It is translated as CASTSRGRAQNTGELFF.

The rearrangement links TRBV6-4 to TRBJ1-1, with 7 positions matching TRBD1. Trimming took 2 bases from V and 0 from J; bases not matched to a gene: 9. This CDR3 has 17 residues. From germline, CDR1 is MRHNA and CDR2 SNTAGT. CDR3 sequence (DNA): TGTGCCAGCAGTGACACCCTTAAGACAGGGATGAACACTGAAGCTTTCTTT. This encodes CASSDTLKTGMNTEAFF.

The chain is built from TRBV15 and TRBJ2-1; a possible D gene is TRBD2 (6 bases). Germline-derived CDR1 and CDR2 are LNHNV and YYDKDF (reference sequence). Between the trimmed V and J ends, which lost 0 bases and 5 bases, there was a span of 8 bases. The CDR3 runs 14 residues. CDR3 nucleotide sequence: TGTGCCACCAGCAGAGATAGACTAGACAATGAGCAGTTCTTC. Residues: CATSRDRLDNEQFF.

The gene calls are TRBV7-9 and TRBJ1-3; 10 nucleotides line up with TRBD1. V shed 0 bases and J 4 bases; nucleotides not matched to a gene: 3. The CDR3 is 16 amino acids. Germline CDR1 and CDR2: SEHNR and FQNEAQ (reference sequence). CDR3 in DNA: TGTGCCAGCAGCTTAGCAGGGACAGGGGTCGGAAACACCATATATTTT. Translated, it gives CASSLAGTGVGNTIYF.

The chain combines TRBV5-8 with TRBJ2-1; D is perhaps TRBD2 (7 bases). CDR3 length: 14 residues. The V gene lost 7 bases and the J gene lost 0 bases, with 11 bases spanning the gap. Germline V lookup: CDR1 SGHTS, CDR2 YDEGEE. The CDR3 spells CASGGAVSYNEQFF. CDR3 coding DNA: TGTGCCAGCGGGGGGGCCGTCTCCTACAATGAGCAGTTCTTC.

The J gene is TRBJ1-3, the V gene TRBV4-1; possibly TRBD1 for D (5 bases). Trimming took off 4 bases at V and 0 bases at J, with 7 bases between the two ends. Germline CDR1 MGHRA, CDR2 YSYEKL. There are 14 residues in the CDR3. The CDR3 nucleotides are TGCGCCAGCAGCCGCGGGACCTCTGGAAACACCATATATTTT. Translation: CASSRGTSGNTIYF.

V gene TRBV5-3 combines with J gene TRBJ2-3; D is perhaps TRBD2 (6 bases). TRBV5-3 is flagged as an ORF with uncertain function. V lost 5 bases, J lost 2 bases, and 15 bases lay in between. The CDR3 contains 15 residues. In DNA, the CDR3 is TGTGCCAGAAGTCCTCGGCGGGATGCCACAGATACGCAGTATTTT. Protein sequence: CARSPRRDATDTQYF.

This rearrangement joins TRBV5-4 to TRBJ2-7, with TRBD2 identical over 14 bases. CDR1 is SGHNT, CDR2 YYREEE, per germline (reference sequence). With V trimmed by 1 base and J by 3 bases, 6 bases remained unmatched. The CDR3 extends over 17 amino acids. Here the CDR3 reads CASSLRKTSGGDYEQYF. DNA for the CDR3: TGTGCCAGCAGCTTGAGGAAGACTAGCGGGGGGGACTACGAGCAGTACTTC. The full variable domain, with the rest looked up from reference TRBV5-4 and TRBJ2-7, is ETGVTQSPTHLIKTRGQQVTLRCSSQSGHNTVSWYQQALGQGPQFIFQYYREEENGRGNFPPRFSGLQFPNYSSELNVNALELDDSALYLCASSLRKTSGGDYEQYFGPGTRLTVT.

The V and J genes are TRBV5-4 and TRBJ1-2; the match to TRBD1 covers 12 bases. Germline CDR1 reads SGHNT; CDR2 reads YYREEE (reference sequence). V was clipped by 0 bases and J by 2 bases; unmatched bases: 8. The CDR3 loop spans 18 amino acids. CDR3 bases: TGTGCCAGCAGCTTGGCCTTCGGGACAGGGGGCTCAAACTATGGCTACACCTTC. Amino acids: CASSLAFGTGGSNYGYTF. The full variable domain, completed using reference TRBV5-4 and TRBJ1-2, is ETGVTQSPTHLIKTRGQQVTLRCSSQSGHNTVSWYQQALGQGPQFIFQYYREEENGRGNFPPRFSGLQFPNYSSELNVNALELDDSALYLCASSLAFGTGGSNYGYTFGSGTRLTVV.

The rearrangement links TRBV7-9 to TRBJ2-7, with D possibly being TRBD1 (6 bases). Trimming removed 5 bases from V and 0 bases from J, with 8 bases in between. Germline CDR1 reads SEHNR; CDR2 reads FQNEAQ (reference sequence). The CDR3 has 13 amino acids. Here the CDR3 reads CASSRDNSYEQYF. The DNA of the CDR3 is TGTGCCAGCAGCCGGGACAACTCCTACGAGCAGTACTTC.